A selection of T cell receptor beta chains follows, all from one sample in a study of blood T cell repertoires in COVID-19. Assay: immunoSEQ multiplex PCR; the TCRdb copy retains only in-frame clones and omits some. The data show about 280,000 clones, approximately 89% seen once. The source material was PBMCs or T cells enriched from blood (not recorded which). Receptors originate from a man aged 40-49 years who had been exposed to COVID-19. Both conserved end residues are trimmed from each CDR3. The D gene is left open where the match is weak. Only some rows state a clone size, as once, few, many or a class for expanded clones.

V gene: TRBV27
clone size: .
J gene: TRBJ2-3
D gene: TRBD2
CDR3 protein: ASSLLGGVDTQY

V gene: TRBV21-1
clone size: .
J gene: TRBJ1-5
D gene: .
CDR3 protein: ASSKGGGGEHQPQH

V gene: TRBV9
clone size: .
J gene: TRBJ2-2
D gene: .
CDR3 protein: ASSARGEVNTGELF

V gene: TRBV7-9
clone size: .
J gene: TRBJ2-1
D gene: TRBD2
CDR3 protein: ASRYISGVYNEQF

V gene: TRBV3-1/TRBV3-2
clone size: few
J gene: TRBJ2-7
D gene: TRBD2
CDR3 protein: ASSQGIAGTKQY

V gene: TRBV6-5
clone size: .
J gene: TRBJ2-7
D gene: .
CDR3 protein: ASTRTVVESYEQY

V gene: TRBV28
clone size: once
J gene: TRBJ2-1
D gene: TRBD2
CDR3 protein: ASRGKSGTTYNEQF

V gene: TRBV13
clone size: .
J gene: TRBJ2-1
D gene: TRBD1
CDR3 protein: ASSFLRGEAGGYEQF

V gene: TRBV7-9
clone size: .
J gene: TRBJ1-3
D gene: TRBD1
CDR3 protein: ASSTDRGGNTIY

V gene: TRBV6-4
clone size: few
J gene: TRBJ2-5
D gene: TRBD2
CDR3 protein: ASSEVAGGTETQY

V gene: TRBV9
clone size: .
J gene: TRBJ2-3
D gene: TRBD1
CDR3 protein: ASSVAQTGIGTDTQY

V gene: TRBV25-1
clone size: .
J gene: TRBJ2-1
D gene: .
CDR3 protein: ASSEEGAFYNEQF

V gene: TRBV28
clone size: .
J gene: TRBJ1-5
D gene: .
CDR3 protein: ASSLEGQTSQPQH

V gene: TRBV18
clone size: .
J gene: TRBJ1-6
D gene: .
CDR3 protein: ASSPGRGINSPLH

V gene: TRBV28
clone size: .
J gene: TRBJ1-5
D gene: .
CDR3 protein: GSAPPGGNQPQH

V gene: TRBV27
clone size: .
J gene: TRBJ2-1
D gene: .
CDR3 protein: ASSTGYNEQF

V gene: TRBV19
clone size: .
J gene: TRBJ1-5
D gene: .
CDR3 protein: ARGGQPQH

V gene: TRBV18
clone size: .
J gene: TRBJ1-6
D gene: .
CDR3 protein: ASSPTGSNNSPLH

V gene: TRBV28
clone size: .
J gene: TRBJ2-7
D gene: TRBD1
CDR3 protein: ASSLTPLDRGSYEQY